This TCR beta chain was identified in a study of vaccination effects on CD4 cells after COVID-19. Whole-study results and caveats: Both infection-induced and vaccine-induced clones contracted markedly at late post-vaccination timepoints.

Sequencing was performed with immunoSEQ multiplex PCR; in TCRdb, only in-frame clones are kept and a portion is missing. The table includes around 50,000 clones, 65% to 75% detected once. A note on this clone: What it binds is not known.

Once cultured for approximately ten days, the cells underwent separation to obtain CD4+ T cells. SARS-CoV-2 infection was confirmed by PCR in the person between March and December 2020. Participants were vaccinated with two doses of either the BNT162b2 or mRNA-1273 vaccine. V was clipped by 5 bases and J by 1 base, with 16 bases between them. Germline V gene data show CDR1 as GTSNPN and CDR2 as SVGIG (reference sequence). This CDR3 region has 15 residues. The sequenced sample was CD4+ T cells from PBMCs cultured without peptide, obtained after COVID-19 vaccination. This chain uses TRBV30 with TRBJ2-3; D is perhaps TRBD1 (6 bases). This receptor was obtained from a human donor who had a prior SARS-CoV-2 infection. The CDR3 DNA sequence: TGTGCCTGGGGAACCGGGACATCACGCACAGATACGCAGTATTTT. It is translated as CAWGTGTSRTDTQYF.